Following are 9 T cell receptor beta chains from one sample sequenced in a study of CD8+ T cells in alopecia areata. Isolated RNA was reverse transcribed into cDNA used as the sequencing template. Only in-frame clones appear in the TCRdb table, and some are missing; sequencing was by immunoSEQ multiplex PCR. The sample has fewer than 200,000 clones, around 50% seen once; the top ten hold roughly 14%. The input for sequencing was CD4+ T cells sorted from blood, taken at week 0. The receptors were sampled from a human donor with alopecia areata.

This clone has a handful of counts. CDR3 protein: CASSEVKGAKNIQYF. The CDR3 coding sequence is TGTGCCAGCAGTGAAGTAAAAGGGGCCAAAAACATTCAGTACTTC. The chain joins TRBV6-1 to TRBJ2-4, with no clear D. CDR3 length equals 15 residues. V lost 1 base, J lost 1 base, and 8 bases lay in between. Germline V gene sequence: CDR1 MNHNS, CDR2 SASEGT.

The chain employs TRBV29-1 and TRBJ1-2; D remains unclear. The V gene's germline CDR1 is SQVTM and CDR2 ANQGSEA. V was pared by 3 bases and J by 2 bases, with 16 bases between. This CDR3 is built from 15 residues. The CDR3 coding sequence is TGCAGCGTTGATCGGGCCGTTGCCACCAACTATGGCTACACCTTC. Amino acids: CSVDRAVATNYGYTF.

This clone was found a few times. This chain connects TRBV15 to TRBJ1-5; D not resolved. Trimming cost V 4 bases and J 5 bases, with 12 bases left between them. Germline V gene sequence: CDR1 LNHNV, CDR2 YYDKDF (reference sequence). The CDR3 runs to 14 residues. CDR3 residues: CATSKDVKDQPQHF. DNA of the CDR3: TGTGCCACCAGCAAGGACGTAAAGGATCAGCCCCAGCATTTT.

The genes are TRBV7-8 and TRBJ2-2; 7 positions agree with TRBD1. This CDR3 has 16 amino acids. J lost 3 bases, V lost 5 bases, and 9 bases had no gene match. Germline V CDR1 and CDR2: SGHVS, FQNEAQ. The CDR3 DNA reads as TGTGCCAGCAGCCTCAGACAGGGCGGCGACACCGGGGAGCTGTTTTTT. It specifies CASSLRQGGDTGELFF.

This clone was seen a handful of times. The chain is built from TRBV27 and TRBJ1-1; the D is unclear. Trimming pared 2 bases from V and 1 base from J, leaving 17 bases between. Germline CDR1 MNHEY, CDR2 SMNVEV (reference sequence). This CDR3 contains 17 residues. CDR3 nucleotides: TGTGCCAGCAGTTTAAGGCAGTCGGCCCGACAGAACACTGAAGCTTTCTTT. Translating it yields CASSLRQSARQNTEAFF.

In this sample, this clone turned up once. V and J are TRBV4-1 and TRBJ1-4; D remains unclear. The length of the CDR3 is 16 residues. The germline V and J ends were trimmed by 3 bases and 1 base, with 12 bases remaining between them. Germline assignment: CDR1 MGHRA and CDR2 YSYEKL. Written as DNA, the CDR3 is TGCGCCAGCAGCCAGGTTGGACGGAAAACTAATGAAAAACTGTTTTTT. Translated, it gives CASSQVGRKTNEKLFF.

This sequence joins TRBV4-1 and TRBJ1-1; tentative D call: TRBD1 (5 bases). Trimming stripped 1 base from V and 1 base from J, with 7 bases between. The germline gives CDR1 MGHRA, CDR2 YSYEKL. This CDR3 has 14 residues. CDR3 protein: CASSQGTRNTEAFF. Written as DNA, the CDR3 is TGCGCCAGCAGCCAAGGGACAAGGAACACTGAAGCTTTCTTT.

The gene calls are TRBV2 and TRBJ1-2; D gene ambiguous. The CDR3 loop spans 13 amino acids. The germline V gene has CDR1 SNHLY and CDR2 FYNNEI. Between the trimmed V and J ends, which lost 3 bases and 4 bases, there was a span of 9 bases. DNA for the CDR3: TGTGCCAGCAGTGAGGAGACCCTCTATGGCTACACCTTC. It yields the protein CASSEETLYGYTF.

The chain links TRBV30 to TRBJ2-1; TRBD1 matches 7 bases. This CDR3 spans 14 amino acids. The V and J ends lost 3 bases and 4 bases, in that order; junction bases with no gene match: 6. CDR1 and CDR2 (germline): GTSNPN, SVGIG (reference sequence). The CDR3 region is CAWRAGGIYNEQFF. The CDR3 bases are TGTGCCTGGAGAGCAGGGGGAATTTACAATGAGCAGTTCTTC.